This T cell receptor beta chain was identified in a study of human T cells and chemical hapten exposure. On the study more broadly: Patch testing was performed with 0.01% DPC on the upper back, with reading at 6 days. Slight differences in pooled library volume were the main source of varying TCR yields across samples.

This clonotype came up a few times. Its cognate antigen is unknown. Authors' methods: Sample-level TCR yields exhibited a median of about 91,000, with a range of roughly 20,000 to 700,000. In TCRdb, the RACE reads were re-called with MiXCR into one record per CDR3 protein. These V and J calls rely on TCRdb rather than the paper's analysis. The sample includes approximately 74,000 distinct CDR3 sequences, approximately 32% of them seen just once. Sample time point: patch test 1, 2 weeks after DPC sensitization. The treatment denotes: therapeutic diphenylcyclopropenone sensitization with weekly scalp DPC. V shed 2 bases and J shed 5 bases, with 6 bases lying between them. The CDR3 is made up of 12 amino acids. CDR1 is MNHEY and CDR2 is SVGEGT in the germline V gene. Study-wide findings and caveats: The immune response of these alopecia patients might not match healthy individuals'.

J is TRBJ1-1 and V is TRBV6-2 or TRBV6-3; D is unresolved. The receptor was isolated from a man aged 40-50 years with alopecia areata. Some clones in this sample may be carry-over from other donors' samples. This sample comprised whole blood, obtained in connection with sensitization to the hapten diphenylcyclopropenone (DPC). The CDR3 protein is CASSYVATEAFF. CDR3 in DNA: TGTGCCAGCAGTTACGTGGCAACTGAAGCTTTCTTT.